The following is a T cell receptor beta chain sequence with its context. The antigen is unknown. This sample was taken from a study of shared clonotypes between healthy human individuals. Study results and caveats: Between a handful of donors, naive CD4 clonotypes were shared at a level of about 5%.

The authors' processing: ImmunoSEQ supplied junction-only sequences lacking quality scores, so filtering was different. Profiling relied on immunoSEQ multiplex PCR, and the TCRdb table lists in-frame clones only, not all of them. V and J calls and clone size follow that table, whereas D and trimming were derived from the DNA. The sample has around 1,000,000 clones, roughly 77% seen once. The ends lost 6 bases at V and 8 bases at J; junction bases unmatched: 8. The length of the CDR3 is 14 residues. CDR1 is MNHEY and CDR2 is SMNVEV in the germline V gene (reference sequence). Sequenced: memory CD4+ T cells from PBMCs. Subset meaning: CD45RA-negative fraction. This TCR came from a young man in good health. Some clones in this sample may be carry-over from other donors' samples. This chain connects TRBV27 to TRBJ2-1; 9 bases are a match to TRBD2. In nucleotides, the CDR3 is TGTGCCAGCAGCTATAGCGGGGGCCCCGATGAGCAGTTCTTC. The encoded protein is CASSYSGGPDEQFF.